This T cell receptor (beta chain) originates from a study of shared clonotypes between healthy human individuals. Genomic DNA of each subset was evenly split across several immunoSEQ plates. TCRdb keeps only in-frame clones here, not all; method: immunoSEQ multiplex PCR. There are about 490,000 clones in the sample; over 70% occur only once, and roughly 13% lies in the top ten. Within Nashville, Tennessee resided all donors, each a Caucasian adult. The sequencing input was PBMCs. The TCR originated in a woman between 40 and 55 years old in good health. Some clones in this sample may be carry-over from other donors' samples.

The CDR3 reads CAWSVLGQTNEKLFF. The CDR3 bases are TGTGCCTGGAGTGTATTAGGGCAGACTAATGAAAAACTGTTTTTT. The gene calls are TRBV30 and TRBJ1-4; D remains unclear. V was trimmed by 0 bases and J by 2 bases, leaving 10 bases between them. The germline V gene encodes CDR1 GTSNPN and CDR2 SVGIG (reference sequence). The CDR3 extends over 15 amino acids.